Many counts were recorded for the clone carrying this T cell receptor (beta chain). This sample is part of a study of regulatory T cells in long-lasting Graves disease. The authors built TCR beta libraries using iRepertoire HTBI primers and Arm-PCR of CDR3 regions. TCRdb processed the multiplex PCR reads anew with MiXCR; each CDR3 protein has one entry. The repertoire holds roughly 520,000 distinct CDR3 sequences, approximately 12% seen once, with roughly 9.3% in the top ten. Time point defined: newly diagnosed GD, antithyroid drugs for less than 3 months. Construction of the TCR library relied on RNA isolated from PBMCs. The same data also contributed to another study, on T cells in Graves' hyperthyroidism and ophthalmopathy.

The receptor's source is a woman aged 25 to 39 with Graves disease. The sequencing used peripheral blood mononuclear cells (PBMCs), collected at new diagnosis, from a patient treated with antithyroid drugs.

The CDR3 protein is CASSLGYLTEAFF. Written as DNA, the CDR3 is TGTGCCAGCAGTTTAGGATATCTCACTGAAGCTTTCTTT. The rearrangement uses TRBV28 and TRBJ1-1; D remains unclear. CDR1 MDHEN and CDR2 SYDVKM come from the germline V gene. The V end was cut by 2 bases, the J end by 4 bases, with 8 bases between. The CDR3 totals 13 residues.